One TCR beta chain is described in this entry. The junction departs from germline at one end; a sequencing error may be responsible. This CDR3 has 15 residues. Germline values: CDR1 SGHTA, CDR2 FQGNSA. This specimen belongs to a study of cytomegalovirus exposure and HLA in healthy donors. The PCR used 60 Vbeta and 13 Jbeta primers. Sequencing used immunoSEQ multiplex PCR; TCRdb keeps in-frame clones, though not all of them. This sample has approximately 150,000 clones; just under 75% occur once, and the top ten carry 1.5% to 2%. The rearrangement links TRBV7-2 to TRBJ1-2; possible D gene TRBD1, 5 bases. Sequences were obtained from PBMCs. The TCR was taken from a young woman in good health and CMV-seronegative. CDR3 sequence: CASNLGFGGDYGYTF. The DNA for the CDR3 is TGTGCCAGCAACTTAGGGTTCGGGGGTGACTATGGCTACACCTTC.